This T cell receptor (beta chain) was retrieved from a study of T cell changes during pregnancy in multiple sclerosis. This table comes from immunoSEQ multiplex PCR, and its TCRdb copy is limited to in-frame clones, with some not included. Altogether about 36,000 clones are present, 90% to 95% being singletons, with the ten largest covering about 0.45%. The CDR3 is 17 residues long. Sequenced here: CD4+ T cells from peripheral blood mononuclear cells, sampled in the second trimester of pregnancy. The sequence derives from a female donor in good health, enrolled as a control in a pregnancy study. The chain has TRBV21-1 and TRBJ2-3; the listed D gene, TRBD1, was not tested against the DNA. TRBV21-1 corresponds to a pseudogene. The CDR3 bases are TGTGCCAGCAGCAACGTTACCGGGACAGGGTCCGCAGATACGCAGTATTTT. Translating gives CASSNVTGTGSADTQYF.